The 14 T cell receptor beta chains given below trace back to one sample, sequenced in a study of blood T cell repertoires in COVID-19. Using immunoSEQ multiplex PCR, the repertoire was profiled, and TCRdb retains in-frame clones only, with some absent. The sample records 430,000 or so clones, about 88% being singletons. The sample consisted of PBMCs or T cells enriched from blood (not recorded which). Receptors originate from a woman aged 18-29 years who had been exposed to COVID-19.

This clone was observed a single time. The same CDR3 is also encoded by other DNA sequences in this sample. V is TRBV19 and J is TRBJ1-5; TRBD1 aligns across 9 bases. Looked up from germline, CDR1 is LNHDA and CDR2 is SQIVND (reference sequence). The junction had 0 bases not matched to a gene; V was cut back by 5 bases and J by 4 bases. The CDR3 is made up of 13 amino acids. The DNA of the CDR3 is TGTGCCAGTAGTGGGACAGGGAATCAGCCCCAGCATTTT. Translating gives CASSGTGNQPQHF.

The rearrangement links TRBV28 to TRBJ1-4; D is ambiguous. Germline V gene sequence: CDR1 MDHEN, CDR2 SYDVKM. The CDR3 consists of 15 residues. V was pared by 4 bases and J by 4 bases, with 13 bases between. CDR3 in DNA: TGTGCCAGCAGTTCACCCTCCCGGAGTAATGAAAAACTGTTTTTT. Residues: CASSSPSRSNEKLFF.

The chain joins TRBV7-9 to TRBJ1-4, with TRBD1 matching over 10 bases. CDR3 length: 16 amino acids. Trimming cost V 5 bases and J 7 bases; bases outside gene matches: 10. Germline lookup yields CDR1 SEHNR and CDR2 FQNEAQ (reference sequence). The CDR3: CASSLERTGGGEKLFF. DNA for the CDR3: TGTGCCAGCAGCCTAGAACGGACAGGGGGAGGTGAAAAACTGTTTTTT.

The chain employs TRBV3-1 (or the pseudogene TRBV3-2) and TRBJ1-5, with D unclear. Germline V gene sequence: CDR1 LGHDT, CDR2 YNNKEL (reference sequence). The CDR3 totals 13 residues. Trimming cost V 1 base and J 4 bases, with 5 bases left between them. CDR3 region: CASSQGRNQPQHF. DNA of the CDR3: TGTGCCAGCAGCCAAGGTCGGAATCAGCCCCAGCATTTT.

The chain links TRBV7-3 to TRBJ1-1; D is possibly TRBD1 (6 bases). CDR1 is SGHTA and CDR2 is FQGTGA in the germline V gene. Trimming pared 4 bases from V and 1 base from J, leaving 10 bases between. The CDR3 runs to 14 residues. The CDR3 nucleotides read TGTGCCAGCAGCTCAGGACAGACGAACACTGAAGCTTTCTTT. The encoded protein is CASSSGQTNTEAFF.

This clone came up once. The CDR3 protein is CASSSLGRVPYEQYF. The CDR3 DNA reads as TGTGCCAGTAGTTCCCTGGGCAGGGTTCCATACGAGCAGTACTTC. The chain uses TRBV19 and TRBJ2-7; possibly TRBD1 for D (5 bases). The V gene lost 5 bases and the J gene lost 4 bases, with 18 bases spanning the gap. There are 15 residues in the CDR3. CDR1 is LNHDA and CDR2 is SQIVND in the germline V gene (reference sequence).

The chain is built from TRBV28 and TRBJ1-6; D is perhaps TRBD1 (6 bases). Trimming took 6 bases from V and 5 from J, leaving 14 bases between them. This CDR3 has 15 amino acids. Germline V gives CDR1 MDHEN, CDR2 SYDVKM. Written as DNA, the CDR3 is TGTGCCAGCAGAAGTCGGGACAAAGATAATTCACCCCTCCACTTT. Protein: CASRSRDKDNSPLHF.

The chain employs TRBV14 and TRBJ1-1; unclear D gene. CDR1 is SGHDN, CDR2 FVKESK, per germline. Trimming left V 0 bases short and J 5 bases short, with 10 bases between. The CDR3 is 14 amino acids. CDR3 nucleotide sequence: TGTGCCAGCAGCCAAGATCAGTGGTGGACTGAAGCTTTCTTT. This codes for CASSQDQWWTEAFF.

The chain joins TRBV7-2 to TRBJ2-1, with TRBD2 identical over 7 bases. Trimming removed 5 bases from V and 8 bases from J; junction bases left unmatched: 12. Germline V gene sequence: CDR1 SGHTA, CDR2 FQGNSA. The CDR3 covers 15 residues. For the CDR3, the DNA is TGTGCCAGCAGCCCGGCGGGGCGGGAGAAGCATGAGCAGTTCTTC. This codes for CASSPAGREKHEQFF.

The rearrangement joins TRBV10-1 to TRBJ2-7; D not resolved. The CDR3 sequence is 14 residues long. Germline assignment: CDR1 WNHNN and CDR2 SYGVQD (reference sequence). V was cut by 4 bases and J by 2 bases, with 12 bases left in between. CDR3 bases: TGCGCCAGCAGTGTAGAAGTCCCTCCCTACGAGCAGTACTTC. This translates into CASSVEVPPYEQYF.

The chain links TRBV23-1 to TRBJ1-2; D unresolved. TRBV23-1 is classed as an ORF, of uncertain function. This CDR3 is 14 amino acids long. Trimming took off 4 bases at V and 5 bases at J, with 14 bases between the two ends. The CDR3 reads CASSLTRIPYGYTF. DNA for the CDR3: TGCGCCAGCAGTCTTACGCGTATCCCGTATGGCTACACCTTC.

The chain links TRBV4-3 to TRBJ2-1; a weak D match, TRBD2 (6 bases). V lost 1 base, J lost 6 bases, and 19 bases lay in between. The CDR3 is made up of 17 amino acids. The V gene's germline CDR1 is LGHNA and CDR2 YSLEER. CDR3 DNA sequence: TGCGCCAGCAGCCAAGCTTCGGAGGGCCCTTCCGGCAATGAGCAGTTCTTC. This encodes CASSQASEGPSGNEQFF.

This clone has a single count. The gene calls are TRBV29-1 and TRBJ2-7; TRBD1 matches 9 bases. The junction had 7 bases not matched to a gene; V was cut back by 1 base and J by 6 bases. Germline-derived CDR1 and CDR2 are SQVTM and ANQGSEA. The CDR3 spans 14 residues. CDR3 in amino acids: CSVEAGTGSREQYF. The CDR3 DNA sequence: TGCAGCGTTGAAGCTGGGACAGGGTCTCGCGAGCAGTACTTC.

The rearrangement links TRBV24-1 to TRBJ2-3, with a tentative D call TRBD2 (5 bases). Germline-derived CDR1 and CDR2 are KGHDR and SFDVKD. Trimming took 1 base from V and 4 from J, leaving 11 bases between them. This CDR3 has 15 amino acids. CDR3 region: CATSDLGLGADTQYF. The CDR3 DNA is TGTGCCACCAGTGATTTAGGCCTGGGAGCAGATACGCAGTATTTT.